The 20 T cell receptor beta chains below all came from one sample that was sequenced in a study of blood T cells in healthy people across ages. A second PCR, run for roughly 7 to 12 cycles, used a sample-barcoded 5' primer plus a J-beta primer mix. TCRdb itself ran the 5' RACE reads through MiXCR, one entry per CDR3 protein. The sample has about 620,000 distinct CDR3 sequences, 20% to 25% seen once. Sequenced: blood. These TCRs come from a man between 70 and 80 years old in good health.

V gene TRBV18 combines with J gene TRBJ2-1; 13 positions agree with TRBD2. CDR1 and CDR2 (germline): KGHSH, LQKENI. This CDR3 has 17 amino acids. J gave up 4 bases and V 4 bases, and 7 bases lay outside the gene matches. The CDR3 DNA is TGTGCCAGCTCACAGAGGACTAGCGGGAGAACATACAATGAGCAGTTCTTC. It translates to CASSQRTSGRTYNEQFF.

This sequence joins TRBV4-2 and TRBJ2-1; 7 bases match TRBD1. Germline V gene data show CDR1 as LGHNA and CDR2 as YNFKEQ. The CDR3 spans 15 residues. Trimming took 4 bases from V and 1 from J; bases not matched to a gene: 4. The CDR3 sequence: CASSRTGESYNEQFF. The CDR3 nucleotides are TGTGCCAGCAGCCGCACAGGGGAATCCTACAATGAGCAGTTCTTC.

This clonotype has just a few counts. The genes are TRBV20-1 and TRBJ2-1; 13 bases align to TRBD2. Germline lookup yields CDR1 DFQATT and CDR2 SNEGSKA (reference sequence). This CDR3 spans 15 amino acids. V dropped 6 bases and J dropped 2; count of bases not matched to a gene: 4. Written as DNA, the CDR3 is TGCAGTGCCAGGACTAGCGGGAGCCCCTACAATGAGCAGTTCTTC. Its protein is CSARTSGSPYNEQFF.

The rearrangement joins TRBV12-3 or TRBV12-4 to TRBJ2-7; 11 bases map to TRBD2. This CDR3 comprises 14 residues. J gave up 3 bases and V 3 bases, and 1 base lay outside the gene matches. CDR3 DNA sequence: TGTGCCAGCAGTTTGACTAGCGGGATCTACGAGCAGTACTTC. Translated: CASSLTSGIYEQYF.

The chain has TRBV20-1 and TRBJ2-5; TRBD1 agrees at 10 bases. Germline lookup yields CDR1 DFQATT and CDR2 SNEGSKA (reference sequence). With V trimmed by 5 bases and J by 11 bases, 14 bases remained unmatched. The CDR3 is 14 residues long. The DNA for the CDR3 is TGCAGTGCTCGTAAGACAGGGGGCAAGGATGAGCAGTACTTC. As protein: CSARKTGGKDEQYF.

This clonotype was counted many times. The CDR3 DNA sequence: TGTGCCAGCAGTGCAGTAGCGGGAGGCTCCACAGATACGCAGTATTTT. Translating gives CASSAVAGGSTDTQYF. V is TRBV6-4 and J is TRBJ2-3; 10 bases are shared with TRBD2. The J segment lost 2 bases and the V segment lost 4 bases, leaving 6 bases of the junction unmatched. CDR1 is MRHNA and CDR2 is SNTAGT in the germline V gene. The CDR3 length is 16 residues.

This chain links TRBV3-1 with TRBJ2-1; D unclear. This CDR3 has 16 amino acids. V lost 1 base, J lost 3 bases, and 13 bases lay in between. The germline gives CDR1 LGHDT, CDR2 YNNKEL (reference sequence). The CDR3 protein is CASSQGTDPSYNEQFF. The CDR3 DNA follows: TGTGCCAGCAGCCAAGGGACGGACCCCAGCTACAATGAGCAGTTCTTC.

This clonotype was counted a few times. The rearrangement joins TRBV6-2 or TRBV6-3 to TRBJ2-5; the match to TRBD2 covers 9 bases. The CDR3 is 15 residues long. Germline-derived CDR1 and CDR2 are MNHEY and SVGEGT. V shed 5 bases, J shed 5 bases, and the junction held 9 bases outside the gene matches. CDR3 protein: CASSGLAGDGETQYF. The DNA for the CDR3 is TGTGCCAGCAGTGGGTTAGCGGGAGACGGTGAGACCCAGTACTTC.

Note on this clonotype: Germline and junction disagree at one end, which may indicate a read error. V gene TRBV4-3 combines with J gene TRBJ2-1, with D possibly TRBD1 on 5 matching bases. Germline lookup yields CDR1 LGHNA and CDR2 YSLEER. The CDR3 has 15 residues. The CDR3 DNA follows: TGCGCCAGCAGCCAAGTGGACCTAGGACACAATGAGCGGTTCTTC. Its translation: CASSQVDLGHNERFF.

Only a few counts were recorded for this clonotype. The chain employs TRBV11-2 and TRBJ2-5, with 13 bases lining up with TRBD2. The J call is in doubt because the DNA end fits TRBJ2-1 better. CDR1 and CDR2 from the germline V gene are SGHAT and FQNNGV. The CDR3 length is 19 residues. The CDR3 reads CASSLGLAGDGHNYNEQFF. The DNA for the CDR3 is TGTGCCAGCAGCCTCGGACTAGCGGGAGATGGCCACAACTACAATGAGCAGTTCTTC.

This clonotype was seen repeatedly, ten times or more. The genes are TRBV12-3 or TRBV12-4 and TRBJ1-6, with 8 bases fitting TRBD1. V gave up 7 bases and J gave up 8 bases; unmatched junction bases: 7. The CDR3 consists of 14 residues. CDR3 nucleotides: TGTGCCAGCACCCTGACAGGGGTTGATTCACCCCTCCACTTT. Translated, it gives CASTLTGVDSPLHF.

The CDR3 DNA reads as TGTGCCAGCAGCCCGCGTGCCGGGACAGGGGACTATGGCTACACCTTC. This codes for CASSPRAGTGDYGYTF. The rearrangement links TRBV9 to TRBJ1-2; 10 nucleotides agree with TRBD1. The V segment lost 4 bases and the J segment 3 bases; nucleotides outside the gene matches: 9. CDR3 length: 16 amino acids. Germline V CDR1 and CDR2: SGDLS, YYNGEE.

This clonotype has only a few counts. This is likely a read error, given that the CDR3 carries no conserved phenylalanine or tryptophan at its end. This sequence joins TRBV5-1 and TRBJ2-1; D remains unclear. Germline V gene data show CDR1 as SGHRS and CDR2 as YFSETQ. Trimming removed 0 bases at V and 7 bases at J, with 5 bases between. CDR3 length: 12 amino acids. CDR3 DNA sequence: TGCGCCAGCAGCTTGGAAGGGAATGAGCAGTTCCTC. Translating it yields CASSLEGNEQFL.

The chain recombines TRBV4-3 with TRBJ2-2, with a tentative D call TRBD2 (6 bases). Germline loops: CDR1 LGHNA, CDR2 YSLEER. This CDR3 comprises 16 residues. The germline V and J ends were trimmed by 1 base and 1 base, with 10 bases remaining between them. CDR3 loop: CASSQATSRNTGELFF. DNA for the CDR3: TGCGCCAGCAGCCAAGCTACTAGCAGGAACACCGGGGAGCTGTTTTTT.

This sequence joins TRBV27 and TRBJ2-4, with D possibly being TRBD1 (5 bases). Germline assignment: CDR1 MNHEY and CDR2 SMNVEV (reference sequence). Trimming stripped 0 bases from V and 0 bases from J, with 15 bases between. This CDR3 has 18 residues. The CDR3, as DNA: TGTGCCAGCAGTTTATCGTCAGGGTTCCTCCTAGCCAAAAACATTCAGTACTTC. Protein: CASSLSSGFLLAKNIQYF.

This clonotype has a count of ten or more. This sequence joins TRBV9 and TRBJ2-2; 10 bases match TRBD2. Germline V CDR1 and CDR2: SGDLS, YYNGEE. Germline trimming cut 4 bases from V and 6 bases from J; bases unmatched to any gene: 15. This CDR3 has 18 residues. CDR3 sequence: CASSPSLSRAGGAGELFF. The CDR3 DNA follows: TGTGCCAGCAGCCCAAGCCTTTCGAGAGCGGGAGGGGCCGGGGAGCTGTTTTTT.

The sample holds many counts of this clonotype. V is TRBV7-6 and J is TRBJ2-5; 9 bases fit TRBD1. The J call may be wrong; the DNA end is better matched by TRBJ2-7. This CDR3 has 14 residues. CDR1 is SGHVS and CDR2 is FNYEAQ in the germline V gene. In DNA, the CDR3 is TGTGCCAGCAGTTCCGGGACAGGGCCCTACGAGCAGTACTTC. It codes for CASSSGTGPYEQYF.

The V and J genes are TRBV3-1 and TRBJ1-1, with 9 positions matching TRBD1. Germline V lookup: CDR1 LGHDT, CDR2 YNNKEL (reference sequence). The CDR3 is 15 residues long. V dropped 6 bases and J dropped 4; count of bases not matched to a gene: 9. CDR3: CASRPSGTGTTEAFF. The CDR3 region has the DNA TGTGCCAGCAGGCCCTCCGGGACAGGGACCACTGAAGCTTTCTTT.

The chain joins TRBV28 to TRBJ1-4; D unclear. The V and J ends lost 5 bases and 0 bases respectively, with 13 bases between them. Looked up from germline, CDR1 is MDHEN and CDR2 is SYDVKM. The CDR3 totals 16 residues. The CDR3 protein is CASSPRTVSTNEKLFF. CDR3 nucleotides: TGTGCCAGCAGTCCGAGGACGGTGTCAACTAATGAAAAACTGTTTTTT.

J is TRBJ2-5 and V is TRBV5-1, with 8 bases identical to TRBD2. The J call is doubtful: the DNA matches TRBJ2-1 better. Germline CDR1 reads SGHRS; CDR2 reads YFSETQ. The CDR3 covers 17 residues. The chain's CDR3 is CASSLGAGTSVVDEQFF. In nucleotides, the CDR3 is TGCGCCAGCAGCTTGGGGGCCGGGACTAGTGTTGTAGATGAGCAGTTCTTC.